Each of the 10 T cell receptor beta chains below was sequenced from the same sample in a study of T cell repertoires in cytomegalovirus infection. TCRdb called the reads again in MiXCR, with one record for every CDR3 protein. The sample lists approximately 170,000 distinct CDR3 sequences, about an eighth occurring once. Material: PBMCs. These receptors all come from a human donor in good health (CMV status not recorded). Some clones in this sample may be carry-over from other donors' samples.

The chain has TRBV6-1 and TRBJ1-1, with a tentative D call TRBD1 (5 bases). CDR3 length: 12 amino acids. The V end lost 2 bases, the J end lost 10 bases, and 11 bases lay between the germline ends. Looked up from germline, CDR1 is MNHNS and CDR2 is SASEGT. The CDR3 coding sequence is TGTGCCAGCAGTGAACGGGGGGTTGGAGCTTTCTTT. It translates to CASSERGVGAFF.

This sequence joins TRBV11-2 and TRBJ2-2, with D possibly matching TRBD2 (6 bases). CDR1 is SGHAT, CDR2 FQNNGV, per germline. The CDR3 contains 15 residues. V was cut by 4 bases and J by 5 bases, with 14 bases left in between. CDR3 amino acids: CASSSSAGYTGELFF. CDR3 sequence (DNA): TGTGCCAGCAGCTCCTCTGCGGGGTATACCGGGGAGCTGTTTTTT.

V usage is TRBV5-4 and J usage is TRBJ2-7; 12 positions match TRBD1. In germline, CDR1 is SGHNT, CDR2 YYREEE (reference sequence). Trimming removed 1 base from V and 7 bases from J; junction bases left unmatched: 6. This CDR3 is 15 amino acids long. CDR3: CASSLRGQGAYEQYF. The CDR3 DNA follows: TGTGCCAGCAGCTTGCGGGGACAGGGGGCATATGAGCAGTACTTC.

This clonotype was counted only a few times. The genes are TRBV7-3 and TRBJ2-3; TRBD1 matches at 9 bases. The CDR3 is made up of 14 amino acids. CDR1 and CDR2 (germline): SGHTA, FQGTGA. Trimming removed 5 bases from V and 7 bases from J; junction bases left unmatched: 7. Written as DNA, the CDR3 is TGTGCCAGCAGCCAGGACAGGGGCAGGCATACGCAGTATTTT. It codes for CASSQDRGRHTQYF.

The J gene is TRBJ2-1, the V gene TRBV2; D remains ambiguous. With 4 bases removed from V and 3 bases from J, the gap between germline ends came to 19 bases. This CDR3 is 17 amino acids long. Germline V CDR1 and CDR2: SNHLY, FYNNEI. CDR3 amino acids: CASSAVRGTVNYNEQFF. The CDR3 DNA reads TGTGCCAGCAGTGCGGTAAGAGGCACAGTTAACTACAATGAGCAGTTCTTC.

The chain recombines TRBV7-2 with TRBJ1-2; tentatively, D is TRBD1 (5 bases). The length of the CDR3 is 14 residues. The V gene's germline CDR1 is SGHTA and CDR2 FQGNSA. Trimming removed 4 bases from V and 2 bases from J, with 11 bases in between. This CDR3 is CASSWDGPNYGYTF. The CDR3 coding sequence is TGTGCCAGCAGCTGGGACGGACCCAACTATGGCTACACCTTC. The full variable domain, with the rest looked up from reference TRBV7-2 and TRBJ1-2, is GAGVSQSPSNKVTEKGKDVELRCDPISGHTALYWYRQSLGQGLEFLIYFQGNSAPDKSGLPSDRFSAERTGGSVSTLTIQRTQQEDSAVYLCASSWDGPNYGYTFGSGTRLTVV.

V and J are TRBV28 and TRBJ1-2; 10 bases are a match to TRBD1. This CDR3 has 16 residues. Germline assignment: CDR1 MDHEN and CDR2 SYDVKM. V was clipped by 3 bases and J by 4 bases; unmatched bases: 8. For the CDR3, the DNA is TGTGCCAGCAGTTTTCCCGGGACAGGGGCTTTCTATGGCTACACCTTC. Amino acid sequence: CASSFPGTGAFYGYTF.

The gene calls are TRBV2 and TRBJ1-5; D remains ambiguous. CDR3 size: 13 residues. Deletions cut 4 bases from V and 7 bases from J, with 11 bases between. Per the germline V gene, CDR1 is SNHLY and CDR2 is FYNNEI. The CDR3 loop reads CASSVPKWQPQHF. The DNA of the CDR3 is TGTGCCAGCAGTGTACCCAAATGGCAGCCCCAGCATTTT.

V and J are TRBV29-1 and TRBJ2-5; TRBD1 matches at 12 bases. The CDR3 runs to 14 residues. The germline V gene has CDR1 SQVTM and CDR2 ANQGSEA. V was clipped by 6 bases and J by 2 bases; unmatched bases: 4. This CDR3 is CSVRDRGRQETQYF. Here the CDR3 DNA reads TGCAGCGTGAGGGACAGGGGGCGTCAAGAGACCCAGTACTTC. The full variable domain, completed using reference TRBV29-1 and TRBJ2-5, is SAVISQKPSRDICQRGTSLTIQCQVDSQVTMMFWYRQQPGQSLTLIATANQGSEATYESGFVIDKFPISRPNLTFSTLTVSNMSPEDSSIYLCSVRDRGRQETQYFGPGTRLLVL.

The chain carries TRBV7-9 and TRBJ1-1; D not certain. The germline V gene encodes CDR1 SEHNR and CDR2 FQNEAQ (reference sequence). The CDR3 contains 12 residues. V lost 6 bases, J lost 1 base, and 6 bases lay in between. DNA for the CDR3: TGTGCCAGCAGGGAGAGGAACACTGAAGCTTTCTTT. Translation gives CASRERNTEAFF.